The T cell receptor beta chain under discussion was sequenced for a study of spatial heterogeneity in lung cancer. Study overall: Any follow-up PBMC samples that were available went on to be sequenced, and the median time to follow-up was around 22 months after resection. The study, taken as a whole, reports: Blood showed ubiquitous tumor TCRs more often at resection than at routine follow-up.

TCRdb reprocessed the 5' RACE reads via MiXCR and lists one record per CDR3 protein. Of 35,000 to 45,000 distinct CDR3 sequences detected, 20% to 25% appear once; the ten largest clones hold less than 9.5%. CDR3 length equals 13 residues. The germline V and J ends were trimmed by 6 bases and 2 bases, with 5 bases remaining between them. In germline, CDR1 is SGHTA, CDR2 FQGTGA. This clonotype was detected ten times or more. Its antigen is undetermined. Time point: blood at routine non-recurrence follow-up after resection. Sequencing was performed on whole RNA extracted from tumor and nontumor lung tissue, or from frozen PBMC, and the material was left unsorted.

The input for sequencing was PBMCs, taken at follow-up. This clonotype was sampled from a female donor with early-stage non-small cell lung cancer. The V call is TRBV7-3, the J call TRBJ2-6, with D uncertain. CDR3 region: CASRAAGANVLTF. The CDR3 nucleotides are TGTGCCAGCAGGGCTGCTGGGGCCAACGTCCTGACTTTC.